Included here is one TCR beta chain sequence, with context. Its specificity is unknown. Drawing of blood for sampling happened at baseline, at cycle 4 day 1, and at cycle 7 day 1. The record originates from a study of OX40 agonist ivuxolimab in advanced cancers. Across the study: People in dose escalation had one of these cancers: hepatocellular carcinoma, melanoma, renal cell or head and neck cancer. Eligibility rules accepted prior anti-PD-1, anti-PD-L1 or anti-CTLA-4 therapy, and roughly 40% had some.

Whole-study findings and limits: Expanded clones belonging to CD8+ T cells outnumbered, on average, those of CD4+.

Method: immunoSEQ multiplex PCR; TCRdb's copy keeps in-frame clones and lacks some. Of 100,000 to 150,000 clones in the sample, roughly 91% were seen once. The ends lost 0 bases at V and 5 bases at J; junction bases unmatched: 18. Germline V gene sequence: CDR1 SGDLS, CDR2 YYNGEE. The CDR3 totals 21 residues. The sequence was collected from an adult with an advanced solid tumor such as melanoma, head and neck, liver or kidney cancer. The V call is TRBV9, the J call TRBJ1-3; 12 bases line up with TRBD1. The material sequenced was CD4+ or CD8+ T cells sorted from blood, taken in a trial of the OX40 agonist ivuxolimab. CDR3 bases: TGTGCCAGCAGCGTAGGGGAGAGGGGGACAGGGGGCTTGTTGTATCGAAACACCATATATTTT. Translated: CASSVGERGTGGLLYRNTIYF.